This T cell receptor beta chain stems from a study of radiation and T cells in renal cell carcinoma. The data were produced by immunoSEQ multiplex PCR, yet TCRdb's version contains in-frame clones alone and is incomplete. The profile shows roughly 100,000 clones, approximately 86% of them singletons. Trimming cost V 1 base and J 11 bases; bases outside gene matches: 8. The CDR3 covers 15 residues. Germline lookup yields CDR1 SGHDT and CDR2 YYEEEE. Study conclusions and caveats: No pretreatment tumor biopsies were available for baseline clonotypes. From baseline, blood top tumor clonotypes peaked at 2 weeks post-radiation.

Described time point: baseline pretreatment blood. Treatment indicated: 15 Gy SBRT to primary tumor, nephrectomy 4 weeks later. This clone was detected only once. Its antigen is undetermined. The sequence came from a man over 45 with renal cell carcinoma. Sequenced here: blood, sampled from a patient whose treatment included radiotherapy and nephrectomy. The J gene is TRBJ2-5, the V gene TRBV5-6, with TRBD2 identical over 13 bases. CDR3 nucleotides: TGTGCCAGCAGCTTGAGACTAGCGGGAGGTGGAGAGCAGTACTTC. This codes for CASSLRLAGGGEQYF.